The sequence of this T cell receptor beta chain was determined in a study of blood T cell repertoires in COVID-19. The method was immunoSEQ multiplex PCR; TCRdb's version includes in-frame clones alone and lacks a portion of them. The sample holds around 450,000 clones; nearly 90% are singletons and the top ten take about 2.1%. The sequence came from a woman between 18 and 29 years old with acute COVID-19. The sequencing sample was made of PBMCs or T cells enriched from blood (not recorded which).

CDR3 sequence: CASSLGQGVTGELFF. CDR3 coding DNA: TGTGCCAGCAGCCTGGGACAGGGGGTTACCGGGGAGCTGTTTTTT. The chain employs TRBV6-5 and TRBJ2-2; TRBD1 agrees at 11 bases. The CDR3 is 15 residues long. Germline loops: CDR1 MNHEY, CDR2 SVGAGI. The V and J ends lost 6 bases and 5 bases, in that order; junction bases with no gene match: 5.